Listed below are T cell receptor beta chains from one sample, sequenced in a study of cytomegalovirus exposure and HLA in healthy donors. This table comes from immunoSEQ multiplex PCR, and its TCRdb copy is limited to in-frame clones, with some not included. Among tens of thousands of clones, approximately 95% were seen once, and the ten largest hold less than 3.5%. The sequenced sample consisted of PBMCs. The receptor set was obtained from a man younger than 35 in good health and CMV-seronegative. Both conserved end residues are part of each CDR3. D genes are given only for firm matches. Rows may omit the clone size; those that give it use once, few, many or a size class.

TRBJ1-5 - - TRBV7-8 CASSLEEIGGVRQPQHF TGTGCCAGCAGCTTAGAAGAGATAGGGGGAGTTCGACAGCCCCAGCATTTT
TRBJ2-5 TRBD2 - TRBV6-1 CASTPTSHLETQYF TGTGCCAGCACCCCGACTAGCCACCTAGAGACCCAGTACTTC
TRBJ2-5 - - TRBV30 CAWSKRMRETQYF TGTGCCTGGAGTAAACGCATGAGAGAGACCCAGTACTTC
TRBJ2-3 TRBD2 - TRBV30 CAWRLAGSTDTQYF TGTGCCTGGAGGCTAGCGGGGAGCACAGATACGCAGTATTTT
TRBJ1-1 - - TRBV6-5 CASSRTDTNTEAFF TGTGCCAGCAGCCGTACGGACACGAACACTGAAGCTTTCTTT
TRBJ1-5 - - TRBV28 CASSLSDNQPQHF TGTGCCAGCAGTTTGAGCGACAATCAGCCCCAGCATTTT
TRBJ2-1 - - TRBV29-1 CSVEGGENEQFF TGCAGCGTTGAAGGGGGGGAGAATGAGCAGTTCTTC
TRBJ1-2 - - TRBV19 CASGSSELFHYGYTF TGTGCCAGCGGTTCCAGCGAGTTATTCCACTATGGCTACACCTTC
TRBJ1-5 - - TRBV27 CASSLSRGNQPQHF TGTGCCAGCAGTTTATCCAGGGGCAATCAGCCCCAGCATTTT
TRBJ1-2 - - TRBV20-1 CSARHSYGYTF TGCAGTGCTAGACACAGCTATGGCTACACCTTC
TRBJ2-1 - - TRBV27 CASSFPSGLSYNEQFF TGTGCCAGCAGTTTCCCCTCGGGACTCTCCTACAATGAGCAGTTCTTC
TRBJ2-3 - - TRBV10-3 CAIRDIPSTDTQYF TGTGCCATCAGGGACATACCATCCACAGATACGCAGTATTTT
TRBJ2-2 - - TRBV9 CASSVAYTGELFF TGTGCCAGCAGCGTAGCCTACACCGGGGAGCTGTTTTTT
TRBJ2-7 - - TRBV6-6 CASSYPYRSEQYF TGTGCCAGCAGTTACCCCTACAGAAGCGAGCAGTACTTC
TRBJ2-3 TRBD2 - TRBV6-4 CASSQTLAGGTDTQYF TGTGCCAGCAGCCAGACCCTAGCGGGGGGCACAGATACGCAGTATTTT
TRBJ2-1 TRBD2 - TRBV27 CASSLNGLAGYNEQFF TGTGCCAGCAGTTTAAATGGTCTAGCGGGCTACAATGAGCAGTTCTTC
TRBJ2-2 - - TRBV18 CASKTVNTGELFF TGTGCCAGCAAGACAGTGAACACCGGGGAGCTGTTTTTT
TRBJ1-5 - once TRBV6-6 CASTKGRGTNQPQHF TGTGCCAGCACAAAAGGGAGGGGCACAAATCAGCCCCAGCATTTT
TRBJ1-1 TRBD1 - TRBV5-8 CASSHGTGNTEAFF TGTGCCAGCAGCCACGGGACAGGGAACACTGAAGCTTTCTTT
TRBJ1-1 - - TRBV6-1 CASSDRANTEAFF TGTGCCAGCAGTGACAGGGCGAACACTGAAGCTTTCTTT
TRBJ1-1 - - TRBV7-9 CASSPLNTEAFF TGTGCCAGCAGCCCCCTAAACACTGAAGCTTTCTTT
TRBJ2-7 TRBD1 - TRBV16 CASIKGASTEGEQYF TGTGCCAGCATCAAGGGGGCTAGCACTGAAGGCGAGCAGTACTTC
TRBJ2-3 - once TRBV11-2 CASSRPGGAIVDTQYF TGTGCCAGCAGCCGGCCGGGGGGCGCGATTGTCGATACGCAGTATTTT
TRBJ2-1 TRBD1 - TRBV29-1 CSVIPGTGQLLEQFF TGCAGCGTTATTCCTGGGACAGGGCAGCTATTAGAGCAGTTCTTC
TRBJ2-1 TRBD2 - TRBV5-1 CASSLNGSVNGRNEQFF TGCGCCAGCAGCTTGAACGGGAGTGTAAACGGGAGGAATGAGCAGTTCTTC
TRBJ1-1 TRBD1 - TRBV29-1 CSVVSGQGARAFF TGCAGCGTTGTTTCGGGACAGGGGGCTCGGGCTTTCTTT